This T cell receptor beta chain was sequenced in a study of breast tumors, draining lymph nodes, adjacent tissues. General study findings and limits: Tumor and nontumor repertoires were significantly more similar in luminal-like than in basal-like breast cancer. Tumor repertoires ranked between lymph nodes and nontumor tissue in diversity, with V and J gene preferences.

This clonotype showed up many times. Its specificity is unknown. Breast cancer patients provided tissue from their axillary draining lymph nodes. CDR3 length: 14 residues. CDR1 is LNHDA, CDR2 SQIVND, per germline (reference sequence). Trimming removed 5 bases from V and 2 bases from J, with 10 bases in between. TCRdb reanalysed the multiplex PCR reads using MiXCR and keeps one entry per CDR3 protein. Of over 250,000 distinct CDR3 sequences in the sample, roughly 30% are singletons; the top ten hold about 1.2%. The V and J genes are TRBV19 and TRBJ1-5, with TRBD1 as a possible D gene (5 bases). Sequenced input: axillary lymph node tissue. This clonotype was sampled from a female donor with breast cancer. Some clones in this sample may be carry-over from other donors' samples. The DNA of the CDR3 is TGTGCCAGTAGTGGGGGAAGGGGCAATCAGCCCCAGCATTTT. This encodes CASSGGRGNQPQHF.